This TCR beta chain was profiled in a study of siplizumab effects on memory and regulatory T cells. Regarding the study as a whole: A major contribution to the alloresponse seemed to be made by naive T cells, which seemed more diverse than memory cells. Alloreactive clones mapping to unstimulated subsets formed only a minor fraction. Alloreactive sequences tracing back to unstimulated CD4+ memory cells were significantly reduced by siplizumab.

Using immunoSEQ multiplex PCR, the repertoire was profiled, and TCRdb retains in-frame clones only, with some absent. The data contain 99,000 or so clones, nearly 95% of them singletons. This CDR3 contains 14 residues. CDR1 SGHKS and CDR2 YYEKEE come from the germline V gene (reference sequence). Unmatched junction bases numbered 1, after V lost 3 bases and J lost 0 bases. As regards this clone: The antigen is not known.

Material: Tregs sorted from blood. The chain joins TRBV5-5 to TRBJ2-3; 7 nucleotides line up with TRBD2. This clonotype was sampled from a human donor in good health. This CDR3 is CASSSTSSTDTQYF. The CDR3 DNA is TGTGCCAGCAGCTCGACTAGCAGCACAGATACGCAGTATTTT. Together with reference TRBV5-5 and TRBJ2-3, the CDR3 gives the full variable domain: DAGVTQSPTHLIKTRGQQVTLRCSPISGHKSVSWYQQVLGQGPQFIFQYYEKEERGRGNFPDRFSARQFPNYSSELNVNALLLGDSALYLCASSSTSSTDTQYFGPGTRLTVL.